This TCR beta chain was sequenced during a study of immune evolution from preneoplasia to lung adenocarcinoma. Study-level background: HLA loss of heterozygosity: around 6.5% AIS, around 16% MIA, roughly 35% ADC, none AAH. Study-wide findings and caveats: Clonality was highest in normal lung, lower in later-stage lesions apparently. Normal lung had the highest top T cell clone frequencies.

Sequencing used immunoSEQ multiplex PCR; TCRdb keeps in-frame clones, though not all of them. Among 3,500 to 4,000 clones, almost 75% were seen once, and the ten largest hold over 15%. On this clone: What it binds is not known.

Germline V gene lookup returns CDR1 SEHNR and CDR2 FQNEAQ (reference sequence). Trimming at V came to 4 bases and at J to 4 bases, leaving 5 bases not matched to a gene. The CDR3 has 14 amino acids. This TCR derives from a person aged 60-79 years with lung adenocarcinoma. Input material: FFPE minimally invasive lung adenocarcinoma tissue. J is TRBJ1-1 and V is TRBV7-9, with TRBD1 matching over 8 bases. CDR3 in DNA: TGTGCCAGCAGCTATCTGGACAGGGTCACTGAAGCTTTCTTT. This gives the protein CASSYLDRVTEAFF.